Listed below are T cell receptor beta chains from one sample, sequenced in a study of T-cell reconstitution after alpha-beta-depleted transplantation in children. TCRdb used MiXCR to reprocess the PCR reads, holding one entry per CDR3 protein. The sample consists of some 830,000 distinct CDR3 sequences, around 17% of them appearing once. Sequencing used PBMCs, mostly from graft donor cells, obtained 360 days after TCRalphabeta/CD19-depleted stem cell transplant. All receptors derive from a male patient younger than 18 who had a stem cell transplant for acute lymphoblastic leukemia, so the T cells may come from the graft donor. Both conserved end residues are part of each CDR3. The D gene is left open where the match is weak. Part of the rows lack a size; the others show once, few, many or a class for expanded clones.

>.|TRBV25-1|few|TRBJ2-7
CASSAHVLDEQYF
TGTGCCAGCAGTGCCCACGTCCTTGACGAGCAGTACTTC
>TRBD2|TRBV20-1|.|TRBJ2-1
CSALGLASYNEQFF
TGCAGTGCTCTTGGACTAGCTTCATACAATGAGCAGTTCTTC
>.|TRBV29-1|.|TRBJ2-6
CSVEGGIDSGANVLTF
TGCAGCGTTGAAGGAGGGATAGACTCTGGGGCCAACGTCCTGACTTTC
>.|TRBV7-6|.|TRBJ1-3
CASGDSDGSGNTIYF
TGTGCCAGCGGAGACAGCGACGGGAGTGGAAACACCATATATTTT
>.|TRBV4-1|.|TRBJ2-7
CASSQHSSYEQYF
TGCGCCAGCAGCCAACACTCGTCCTACGAGCAGTACTTC
>TRBD1|TRBV5-1|.|TRBJ1-1
CASSLGDRGLPNTEAFF
TGCGCCAGCAGCTTGGGGGACAGGGGGCTCCCGAACACTGAAGCTTTCTTT
>TRBD1|TRBV5-1|.|TRBJ2-4
CASSLDRGLGSLGAKNIQYF
TGCGCCAGCAGCTTAGACAGGGGGCTTGGTTCCCTTGGAGCCAAAAACATTCAGTACTTC
>.|TRBV12-3/TRBV12-4|.|TRBJ2-7
CASSLRETTSEQYF
TGTGCCAGCAGTTTGAGGGAGACCACCAGCGAGCAGTACTTC
>.|TRBV4-2|few|TRBJ2-5
CASSQDAVETQYF
TGTGCCAGCAGCCAAGATGCGGTGGAGACCCAGTACTTC
>TRBD2|TRBV12-3/TRBV12-4|few|TRBJ2-7
CASSWGLAGGLYEQYF
TGTGCCAGCAGTTGGGGACTAGCGGGAGGTTTGTACGAGCAGTACTTC
>.|TRBV3-1|.|TRBJ2-5
CASSLIGMGETQYF
TGTGCCAGCAGCCTAATAGGAATGGGAGAGACCCAGTACTTC
>.|TRBV7-2|many|TRBJ1-1
CASSLPGAVNTEAFF
TGTGCCAGCAGCCTCCCGGGGGCGGTGAACACTGAAGCTTTCTTT
>TRBD1|TRBV30|.|TRBJ2-7
CAWSDQGQYYEQYF
TGTGCCTGGAGTGATCAGGGACAGTACTACGAGCAGTACTTC
>TRBD2|TRBV5-1|.|TRBJ2-3
CASSPGTSGRRTDTQYF
TGCGCCAGCAGCCCTGGGACTAGCGGGAGACGGACAGATACGCAGTATTTT
>TRBD1|TRBV20-1|once|TRBJ2-7
CSARGAGGVGVYEQYF
TGCAGTGCTAGGGGGGCAGGGGGCGTTGGAGTCTACGAGCAGTACTTC
>.|TRBV7-9|few|TRBJ2-7
CASRQGTVHEQYF
TGTGCCAGCCGGCAGGGAACGGTCCACGAGCAGTACTTC
>TRBD2|TRBV28|.|TRBJ2-2
CASSLAGGSGELFF
TGTGCCAGCAGTTTAGCGGGAGGGTCCGGGGAGCTGTTTTTT
>.|TRBV19|few|TRBJ1-1
CASSMKTGGTEAFF
TGTGCCAGTAGTATGAAAACAGGAGGGACTGAAGCTTTCTTT
>TRBD2|TRBV9|.|TRBJ2-3
CASSTSGRESTDTQYF
TGTGCCAGCAGCACGAGCGGGAGGGAGTCCACAGATACGCAGTATTTT
>TRBD2|TRBV5-1|few|TRBJ2-3
CASSLARLAGANTDTQYF
TGCGCCAGCAGCTTGGCCCGACTAGCGGGAGCGAACACAGATACGCAGTATTTT
>.|TRBV20-1|.|TRBJ2-5
CSASPYRVTLQETQYF
TGCAGTGCTAGTCCATACAGGGTTACCCTGCAAGAGACCCAGTACTTC
>.|TRBV7-6|few|TRBJ2-7
CASSSGVTNYEQYF
TGTGCCAGCAGTTCGGGAGTTACAAACTACGAGCAGTACTTC
>.|TRBV11-2|few|TRBJ1-1
CASSLIQGLNTEAFF
TGTGCCAGCAGCTTAATTCAGGGCTTGAACACTGAAGCTTTCTTT
>.|TRBV4-1|.|TRBJ2-1
CASSQEGGTQTDNEQFF
TGCGCCAGCAGCCAAGAAGGCGGGACACAGACTGACAATGAGCAGTTCTTC
>TRBD1|TRBV5-1|many|TRBJ2-5
CASRVGGLETQYF
TGCGCCAGCAGGGTAGGGGGCCTAGAGACCCAGTACTTC
>.|TRBV5-1|few|TRBJ2-6
CASTPRGSSGANVLTF
TGCGCCAGTACGCCCCGAGGGTCCTCTGGGGCCAACGTCCTGACTTTC
>TRBD1|TRBV7-3|.|TRBJ2-7
CASSSRQGHEQYF
TGTGCCAGCAGCTCCCGACAGGGCCACGAGCAGTACTTC
>.|TRBV5-1|few|TRBJ2-7
CASNQPGNYEQYF
TGCGCCAGCAACCAACCGGGAAATTACGAGCAGTACTTC
>.|TRBV11-2|.|TRBJ2-1
CASSLGGGIEQFF
TGTGCCAGCAGCTTAGGTGGAGGGATTGAGCAGTTCTTC
>.|TRBV18|.|TRBJ2-2
CASSIKYMNTGELFF
TGTGCCAGCTCAATCAAATATATGAACACCGGGGAGCTGTTTTTT
>.|TRBV5-1|few|TRBJ1-4
CASSLIGTQGEKLFF
TGCGCCAGCAGCTTGATTGGTACCCAAGGCGAAAAACTGTTTTTT
>TRBD1|TRBV6-1|.|TRBJ2-5
CASSEGQGAVIRAQYF
TGTGCCAGCAGTGAAGGACAGGGGGCGGTTATAAGGGCCCAGTACTTC
>.|TRBV4-1|many|TRBJ1-3
CASSQAEGTSGNTIYF
TGCGCCAGCAGCCAAGCTGAGGGGACCTCTGGAAACACCATATATTTT
>TRBD2|TRBV27|few|TRBJ2-7
CASSFGLAGVSYEQYF
TGTGCCAGCAGTTTCGGACTAGCGGGAGTCTCCTACGAGCAGTACTTC
>.|TRBV9|few|TRBJ1-3
CPLGDSGNTIYF
TGTCCTCTGGGGGACTCTGGAAACACCATATATTTT
>.|TRBV5-1|.|TRBJ1-1
CASSLVQGGTTEAFF
TGCGCCAGCAGCTTGGTGCAGGGCGGGACCACTGAAGCTTTCTTT
>.|TRBV13|.|TRBJ2-7
CASSFSRDSYEQYF
TGTGCCAGCAGTTTTAGCCGGGACTCCTACGAGCAGTACTTC
>TRBD1|TRBV7-3|.|TRBJ2-7
CASSLTGASRNEQYF
TGTGCCAGCAGCCTGACAGGGGCGTCACGGAACGAGCAGTACTTC
>TRBD2|TRBV12-3/TRBV12-4|.|TRBJ2-1
CASRTPGAGGPNEQFF
TGTGCCAGCAGAACCCCGGGAGCGGGAGGGCCCAATGAGCAGTTCTTC
>.|TRBV20-1|.|TRBJ2-2
CSARVPARSTGELFF
TGCAGTGCTAGAGTCCCAGCGAGGAGCACCGGGGAGCTGTTTTTT
>.|TRBV6-4|.|TRBJ2-7
CDGQGTTYEQYF
TGTGACGGGCAGGGGACGACCTACGAGCAGTACTTC
>.|TRBV29-1|many|TRBJ1-1
CSVRPSVVTEAFF
TGCAGCGTCCGACCCAGTGTCGTCACTGAAGCTTTCTTT
>.|TRBV29-1|few|TRBJ2-7
CSVEGRQGLTYEQYF
TGCAGCGTTGAGGGGAGGCAGGGACTTACCTACGAGCAGTACTTC
>TRBD2|TRBV29-1|.|TRBJ2-7
CSAGGGIREQYF
TGCAGCGCCGGCGGGGGGATTAGGGAGCAGTACTTC
>.|TRBV4-1|.|TRBJ1-4
CASSQDGVVGEKLFF
TGCGCCAGCAGCCAGGACGGAGTCGTTGGCGAAAAACTGTTTTTT
>TRBD2|TRBV5-4|.|TRBJ2-7
CASSSLTSGPYEQYF
TGTGCCAGCAGCTCCCTGACTAGCGGTCCCTACGAGCAGTACTTC
>.|TRBV7-9|.|TRBJ1-3
CASRPQGAGNTIYF
TGTGCCAGCAGACCTCAGGGAGCCGGAAACACCATATATTTT
>.|TRBV5-8|.|TRBJ2-7
CASSLLTLAGIYEQYF
TGTGCCAGCAGCTTACTGACCCTCGCGGGAATCTACGAGCAGTACTTC
>TRBD2|TRBV6-2/TRBV6-3|.|TRBJ2-1
CASSYFVAGENNEQFF
TGTGCCAGCAGTTACTTTGTAGCGGGAGAGAACAATGAGCAGTTCTTC
>TRBD2|TRBV12-3/TRBV12-4|.|TRBJ2-7
CASSPVGLAGGREQYF
TGTGCCAGCAGTCCCGTAGGACTAGCGGGAGGTAGGGAGCAGTACTTC
>.|TRBV5-1|few|TRBJ1-1
CASSLEGQGRMNTEAFF
TGCGCCAGCAGCTTGGAGGGTCAGGGCCGAATGAACACTGAAGCTTTCTTT
>TRBD2|TRBV27|.|TRBJ2-1
CASSPMAGAHNEQFF
TGTGCCAGCAGTCCCATGGCGGGAGCCCACAATGAGCAGTTCTTC
>.|TRBV5-1|many|TRBJ2-4
CASSLVSGGKNIQYF
TGCGCCAGCAGCTTGGTGTCAGGAGGCAAAAACATTCAGTACTTC
>.|TRBV7-7|.|TRBJ2-2
CASSTQGGRSTGELFF
TGTGCCAGCAGCACCCAGGGGGGGAGAAGCACCGGGGAGCTGTTTTTT